This is a list of T cell receptor beta chains from one sample in a study of T cell responses to AZD1222 COVID-19 vaccine. The data were produced by immunoSEQ multiplex PCR, yet TCRdb's version contains in-frame clones alone and is incomplete. The sample yields roughly 120,000 clones, roughly 91% seen once. The sequenced sample was peripheral blood, obtained on day 0 of AZD1222 vaccination. These receptors were taken from an adult in good health. The CDR3 runs from the conserved cysteine through the conserved F or W. D genes are given only for firm matches. Size is omitted from some rows. Given values are once, few, many or a class for expanded clones.

TRBV29-1	NA	11	TRBJ1-2	NA	CSVRGINGYTF	TGCAGCGTTAGGGGGATTAATGGCTACACCTTC
TRBV7-9	NA	12	TRBJ1-1	NA	CASRAQNTEAFF	TGTGCCAGCAGGGCCCAGAACACTGAAGCTTTCTTT
TRBV7-2	TRBD1	14	TRBJ1-2	NA	CATLSGTGVYGYTF	TGTGCCACACTCTCCGGGACAGGGGTCTATGGCTACACCTTC
TRBV2	NA	13	TRBJ1-4	NA	CASGWGQREKLFF	TGTGCCAGCGGATGGGGGCAGCGTGAAAAACTGTTTTTT
TRBV10-1	NA	15	TRBJ1-3	NA	CASSESSGPGNTIYF	TGCGCCAGCAGTGAGTCATCGGGACCTGGAAACACCATATATTTT
TRBV4-3	NA	17	TRBJ1-1	NA	CASSQDLGRIRNTEAFF	TGCGCCAGCAGCCAAGATCTCGGCCGAATAAGGAACACTGAAGCTTTCTTT
TRBV18	NA	13	TRBJ1-5	NA	CASSEGRDQPQHF	TGTGCCAGCTCAGAGGGCCGGGATCAGCCCCAGCATTTT
TRBV5-6	TRBD1	15	TRBJ2-7	NA	CASSLEIGGFNEQYF	TGTGCCAGCAGCTTGGAGATAGGGGGCTTCAACGAGCAGTACTTC
TRBV6-5	NA	11	TRBJ1-2	NA	CATRGAAGYTF	TGTGCCACGAGGGGGGCGGCTGGCTACACCTTC
TRBV5-5	NA	14	TRBJ2-7	NA	CASSPQGSSYEQYF	TGTGCCAGCAGCCCTCAGGGTAGCTCCTACGAGCAGTACTTC
TRBV19	NA	11	TRBJ1-1	NA	CASRVGPEAFF	TGTGCCAGTAGGGTGGGCCCCGAAGCTTTCTTT
TRBV11-2	NA	14	TRBJ2-3	NA	CASSLTLSTDTQYF	TGTGCCAGCAGCCTAACCCTTAGCACAGATACGCAGTATTTT
TRBV10-3	TRBD1	19	TRBJ1-2	few	CAISGRGRGPSRVNYGYTF	TGTGCCATCAGTGGGCGTGGCAGGGGGCCCTCAAGAGTTAACTATGGCTACACCTTC
TRBV5-1	NA	15	TRBJ1-3	NA	CASSPRTSSGNTIYF	TGCGCCAGCAGCCCTCGGACAAGCTCTGGAAACACCATATATTTT
TRBV7-2	NA	16	TRBJ1-1	NA	CASSLRQLMGNTEAFF	TGTGCCAGCAGCTTAAGACAGCTCATGGGTAACACTGAAGCTTTCTTT
TRBV30	NA	15	TRBJ1-5	NA	CAWTPQGLGDQPQHF	TGTGCCTGGACCCCCCAGGGCCTTGGAGATCAGCCCCAGCATTTT
TRBV15	NA	15	TRBJ1-6	NA	CATSRDTDEGSPLHF	TGTGCCACCAGCAGAGATACGGACGAGGGTTCACCCCTCCACTTT
TRBV11-2	NA	12	TRBJ1-1	NA	CASTVGGTEAFF	TGTGCCAGCACGGTAGGGGGAACTGAAGCTTTCTTT
TRBV6-5	NA	14	TRBJ1-5	NA	CASKAAGVGQPQHF	TGTGCCAGCAAAGCGGCAGGGGTAGGGCAGCCCCAGCATTTT
TRBV5-1	TRBD1	13	TRBJ2-7	NA	CASSLGQGTEQYF	TGCGCCAGCAGCTTGGGACAGGGGACGGAGCAGTACTTC
TRBV7-2	TRBD1	17	TRBJ2-5	NA	CASSFRPGTGRAQTQYF	TGTGCCAGCAGCTTTCGGCCCGGGACAGGGAGGGCCCAGACCCAGTACTTC
TRBV5-1	NA	15	TRBJ1-6	NA	CASSLGRRGNSPLHF	TGCGCCAGCAGCCTGGGCCGCCGGGGGAATTCACCCCTCCACTTT
TRBV7-9	NA	14	TRBJ1-6	NA	CASSLSVEGSPLHF	TGTGCCAGCAGCTTGTCGGTCGAGGGTTCACCCCTCCACTTT
TRBV11-2	NA	18	TRBJ1-3	few	CASSSLAGGILSGNTIYF	TGTGCCAGCAGCTCCCTCGCCGGGGGGATCCTCTCTGGAAACACCATATATTTT
TRBV7-9	NA	12	TRBJ1-6	NA	CASSEGHSPLHF	TGTGCCAGCAGTGAGGGGCACTCACCCCTCCACTTT
TRBV7-9	NA	15	TRBJ1-1	NA	CASSSLPGGGTEAFF	TGTGCCAGCAGCTCCCTCCCGGGGGGGGGAACTGAAGCTTTCTTT
TRBV4-3	NA	17	TRBJ1-2	NA	CASSQDRTRRLNYGYTF	TGCGCCAGCAGCCAAGATCGGACACGACGCCTCAACTATGGCTACACCTTC
TRBV5-5	NA	15	TRBJ1-1	NA	CASSPSGIGYTEAFF	TGTGCCAGCAGCCCCTCAGGGATAGGATACACTGAAGCTTTCTTT
TRBV4-1	TRBD1	15	TRBJ1-5	NA	CASSTRQGLGQPQHF	TGCGCCAGCAGCACCCGACAGGGTTTAGGACAGCCCCAGCATTTT
TRBV6-5	NA	15	TRBJ2-5	NA	CASSYSGGTGETQYF	TGTGCCAGCAGTTACTCAGGGGGGACGGGGGAGACCCAGTACTTC
TRBV5-1	NA	13	TRBJ2-1	NA	CASSWGRPNEQFF	TGCGCCAGCAGCTGGGGACGTCCCAATGAGCAGTTCTTC
TRBV19	NA	15	TRBJ1-4	NA	CASSMQLGWDEKLFF	TGTGCCAGTAGTATGCAATTGGGCTGGGATGAAAAACTGTTTTTT
TRBV2	NA	14	TRBJ2-5	NA	CASSMGGRTETQYF	TGTGCCAGCAGTATGGGGGGTCGTACAGAGACCCAGTACTTC
TRBV11-2	NA	14	TRBJ1-4	NA	CASTTRGGGEKLFF	TGTGCCAGCACCACCCGCGGGGGCGGTGAAAAACTGTTTTTT
TRBV6-5	NA	12	TRBJ1-2	NA	CASSDGVYGYTF	TGTGCCAGCAGCGACGGGGTCTATGGCTACACCTTC
TRBV9	NA	12	TRBJ2-1	NA	CASSVDGFEQFF	TGTGCCAGCAGCGTAGACGGCTTCGAGCAGTTCTTC
TRBV10-1	TRBD1	15	TRBJ1-2	NA	CASSERTGSPYGYTF	TGCGCCAGCAGTGAAAGGACAGGTTCTCCATATGGCTACACCTTC
TRBV9	TRBD1	15	TRBJ1-1	once	CASSAGQWGSTEAFF	TGTGCCAGCAGCGCGGGACAGTGGGGGTCCACTGAAGCTTTCTTT
TRBV9	TRBD1	15	TRBJ2-1	once	CASSVVAGGTDEQFF	TGTGCCAGCAGCGTAGTCGCAGGGGGCACTGATGAGCAGTTCTTC